The TCR beta chain described here comes from a study of cytomegalovirus exposure and HLA in healthy donors. Notes on the study in general: DRB1 showed the most TCR associations and HLA-C the fewest in a later analysis, as rates varied by HLA locus. Rare TCR sequences dominated, though some public TCRs recurred in many donors. A later analysis linked a missense DCLRE1C variant to TCR beta V- and J-gene trimming.

The V end lost 1 base, the J end lost 1 base, and 15 bases lay between the germline ends. CDR1 and CDR2 (germline): MGHRA, YSYEKL. The CDR3 loop spans 17 amino acids. This PCR relied on a set of 60 Vbeta primers and 13 Jbeta primers. TCRdb keeps only in-frame clones here, not all; method: immunoSEQ multiplex PCR. In the table there are about 150,000 clones, 85% to 90% of which are singletons. This cohort consisted of healthy bone marrow donors. About this clone itself: Antigen unknown. Other DNA sequences in this specimen translate into the identical CDR3.

This TCR came from a woman in her thirties in good health and CMV-seronegative. The rearrangement joins TRBV4-1 to TRBJ2-3, with D unclear. The sequencing input was PBMCs. The CDR3 here is CASSQGLQRRRTDTQYF. The CDR3 region has the DNA TGCGCCAGCAGCCAAGGTTTGCAGCGCCGCCGCACAGATACGCAGTATTTT.